The next 9 T cell receptor beta chains were all read from a single sample in a study of OX40 agonist ivuxolimab in advanced cancers. The assay was immunoSEQ multiplex PCR, and TCRdb's table has in-frame clones only and misses some. The sample yields nearly 70,000 clones, roughly 80% seen once. The sample consisted of CD4+ or CD8+ T cells sorted from blood, taken in a trial of the OX40 agonist ivuxolimab. The receptors shown here come from an adult with an advanced solid tumor such as melanoma, head and neck, liver or kidney cancer.

For the CDR3, the DNA is TGTGCCAGCACGATTGGACAGAGCTCCTACAATGAGCAGTTCTTC. Translation gives CASTIGQSSYNEQFF. This chain links TRBV6-5 with TRBJ2-1, with D tentatively TRBD1 (6 bases). The CDR3 has 15 residues. Trimming shortened V by 7 bases and J by 0 bases, and 13 bases separated the two germline ends. CDR1 is MNHEY, CDR2 SVGAGI, per germline.

Only one count was recorded for this clone. This specimen includes other DNA sequences encoding the same CDR3. The chain uses TRBV28 and TRBJ2-7; D possibly corresponds to TRBD2 (6 bases). This CDR3 spans 12 amino acids. Trimming removed 8 bases at V and 6 bases at J, with 14 bases between. CDR1 and CDR2 (germline): MDHEN, SYDVKM. The CDR3, as DNA: TGTGCCAGCGGGTGGGGGGTTCGCGAGCAGTACTTC. Amino acid sequence: CASGWGVREQYF.

The V and J genes are TRBV6-1 and TRBJ2-3; D is perhaps TRBD1 or TRBD2 (5 bases each). This CDR3 is 16 amino acids long. Germline lookup yields CDR1 MNHNS and CDR2 SASEGT. V lost 0 bases to trimming and J lost 4 bases, with 14 bases between them. The CDR3 here is CASSEAGRDPADTQYF. The CDR3 nucleotides read TGTGCCAGCAGTGAAGCGGGCAGGGACCCCGCAGATACGCAGTATTTT.

The chain uses TRBV5-6 and TRBJ2-2; TRBD2 matches at 9 bases. Germline V gene lookup returns CDR1 SGHDT and CDR2 YYEEEE. V lost 0 bases and J lost 0; bases outside the gene matches: 3. The CDR3 sequence is 17 residues long. The CDR3 protein is CASSLGGGAPNTGELFF. The CDR3 DNA follows: TGTGCCAGCAGCTTGGGCGGGGGGGCCCCGAACACCGGGGAGCTGTTTTTT.

Only one count was recorded for this clone. The rearrangement uses TRBV2 and TRBJ2-1; the D gene could be TRBD1 or TRBD2 (9 bases each). The V gene's germline CDR1 is SNHLY and CDR2 FYNNEI. The CDR3 is 16 residues long. The V end was cut by 1 base, the J end by 9 bases, with 19 bases between. CDR3 DNA sequence: TGTGCCAGCAGTGAAGGGGTTAGCGGGGGACAGGGTGAGCAGTTCTTC. Translation gives CASSEGVSGGQGEQFF.

This chain uses TRBV19 with TRBJ2-7; no definite D call. The CDR3 is made up of 15 amino acids. V gave up 4 bases and J gave up 2 bases, with 15 bases separating them. Germline V CDR1 and CDR2: LNHDA, SQIVND (reference sequence). In DNA, the CDR3 is TGTGCCAGTAGTAATTTGGGTTGGACCCCCTACGAGCAGTACTTC. This encodes CASSNLGWTPYEQYF.

This chain uses TRBV18 with TRBJ2-4, with D uncertain. The CDR3 extends over 15 amino acids. Trimming shortened V by 3 bases and J by 4 bases, and 13 bases separated the two germline ends. The germline V gene encodes CDR1 KGHSH and CDR2 LQKENI. In nucleotides, the CDR3 is TGTGCCAGCTCACCGCCGGAACGAGCTAAAAACATTCAGTACTTC. Its translation: CASSPPERAKNIQYF.

The chain is built from TRBV11-3 and TRBJ2-7; 14 bases line up with TRBD2. Germline CDR1 reads SGHNT; CDR2 reads YENEEA. The CDR3 sequence is 16 residues long. The trim removed 5 bases at V and 5 bases at J, leaving 8 bases unmatched. CDR3 residues: CASSRGTSGGGDEQYF. CDR3 bases: TGTGCCAGCAGCCGAGGGACTAGCGGGGGCGGGGACGAGCAGTACTTC.

The chain employs TRBV5-1 and TRBJ1-6; 9 positions agree with TRBD1. There are 15 residues in the CDR3. J lost 7 bases, V lost 5 bases, and 7 bases had no gene match. Germline CDR1 reads SGHRS; CDR2 reads YFSETQ. CDR3 loop: CASRPGQGTNSPLHF. As DNA, the CDR3 is TGCGCCAGCAGGCCCGGACAGGGGACGAATTCACCCCTCCACTTT. Variable domain in full (rest from reference TRBV5-1 and TRBJ1-6): KAGVTQTPRYLIKTRGQQVTLSCSPISGHRSVSWYQQTPGQGLQFLFEYFSETQRNKGNFPGRFSGRQFSNSRSEMNVSTLELGDSALYLCASRPGQGTNSPLHFGNGTRLTVT.